The 29 T cell receptor beta chains below all came from one sample that was sequenced in a study of blood T cell repertoires in COVID-19. TCRdb's copy holds only in-frame clones and misses some; the assay was immunoSEQ multiplex PCR. The sample includes some 250,000 clones, about 91% seen only once; the top ten take 0.95% to 1.5%. Material for sequencing was PBMCs or T cells enriched from blood (not recorded which). The receptor source for this set is a human donor in a cohort exposed to, infected with or recovered from COVID-19 (not recorded which). The donor label of this sample is uncertain.

The V gene is TRBV9, the J gene TRBJ2-5; 8 bases map to TRBD1. The CDR3 totals 14 residues. Germline V gene data show CDR1 as SGDLS and CDR2 as YYNGEE. Germline trimming cut 0 bases from V and 5 bases from J; bases unmatched to any gene: 3. The CDR3 spells CASSVGTGSETQYF. CDR3 DNA sequence: TGTGCCAGCAGCGTAGGGACAGGGTCCGAGACCCAGTACTTC.

The chain links TRBV2 to TRBJ2-1, with 12 positions matching TRBD2. V trimming: 5 bases; J trimming: 7 bases; junction bases outside the gene matches: 6. Germline V gene lookup returns CDR1 SNHLY and CDR2 FYNNEI. The CDR3 has 15 amino acids. This chain's CDR3 is CASSLLAGGGNEQFF. CDR3 in DNA: TGTGCCAGCAGTCTACTAGCGGGGGGTGGGAATGAGCAGTTCTTC. The variable domain in full, with the rest retrieved from reference TRBV2 and TRBJ2-1, is EPEVTQTPSHQVTQMGQEVILRCVPISNHLYFYWYRQILGQKVEFLVSFYNNEISEKSEIFDDQFSVERPDGSNFTLKIRSTKLEDSAMYFCASSLLAGGGNEQFFGPGTRLTVL.

The chain recombines TRBV5-5 with TRBJ2-2; 12 bases are shared with TRBD2. The germline V gene has CDR1 SGHKS and CDR2 YYEKEE (reference sequence). This CDR3 has 15 residues. V lost 2 bases to trimming and J lost 6 bases; unmatched junction nucleotides: 2. The CDR3 spells CASSFRLAGAGELFF. CDR3 in DNA: TGTGCCAGCAGCTTCCGACTAGCGGGGGCCGGGGAGCTGTTTTTT.

The rearrangement links TRBV27 to TRBJ1-5, with D maybe TRBD1 (5 bases). V dropped 2 bases and J dropped 2 bases, with 7 bases sitting between them. There are 14 residues in the CDR3. Germline lookup yields CDR1 MNHEY and CDR2 SMNVEV (reference sequence). CDR3 residues: CASSLKQGNQPQHF. CDR3 nucleotides: TGTGCCAGCAGTTTAAAACAGGGCAATCAGCCCCAGCATTTT.

The chain employs TRBV28 and TRBJ1-5; D is undetermined. Trimming left V 6 bases short and J 4 bases short, with 7 bases between. The CDR3 runs to 12 residues. The germline CDR1 and CDR2 sequences are MDHEN and SYDVKM. CDR3: CASRVGNQPQHF. CDR3 DNA: TGTGCCAGCAGGGTCGGGAATCAGCCCCAGCATTTT.

CDR3 sequence (DNA): TGCGCCAGCAGCCAAGATAAGCTACTCGATAATTCACCCCTCCACTTT. Protein sequence: CASSQDKLLDNSPLHF. This chain uses TRBV4-3 with TRBJ1-6; no clear D gene. Germline V gene sequence: CDR1 LGHNA, CDR2 YSLEER. V gave up 0 bases and J gave up 5 bases, with 11 bases separating them. This CDR3 is built from 16 residues.

This clone came up once. V gene TRBV5-1 combines with J gene TRBJ1-4, with a tentative D call TRBD1 (5 bases). CDR1 and CDR2 from the germline V gene are SGHRS and YFSETQ. The CDR3 length is 18 residues. With 0 bases removed from V and 4 bases from J, the gap between germline ends came to 19 bases. The CDR3 loop is CASSLAGHPRAGNEKLFF. The CDR3 DNA reads as TGCGCCAGCAGCTTGGCCGGGCACCCCAGGGCCGGTAATGAAAAACTGTTTTTT. The whole variable domain, remainder taken from reference TRBV5-1 and TRBJ1-4, is KAGVTQTPRYLIKTRGQQVTLSCSPISGHRSVSWYQQTPGQGLQFLFEYFSETQRNKGNFPGRFSGRQFSNSRSEMNVSTLELGDSALYLCASSLAGHPRAGNEKLFFGSGTQLSVL.

The chain uses TRBV2 and TRBJ2-7, with 8 bases fitting TRBD1. J lost 6 bases, V lost 7 bases, and 8 bases had no gene match. CDR1 is SNHLY and CDR2 is FYNNEI in the germline V gene. This CDR3 has 13 amino acids. CDR3 sequence: CASKRTGSFEQYF. The CDR3 DNA is TGTGCCAGCAAACGGACAGGGTCTTTCGAGCAGTACTTC. Filled out from reference TRBV2 and TRBJ2-7, the complete variable domain reads EPEVTQTPSHQVTQMGQEVILRCVPISNHLYFYWYRQILGQKVEFLVSFYNNEISEKSEIFDDQFSVERPDGSNFTLKIRSTKLEDSAMYFCASKRTGSFEQYFGPGTRLTVT.

This rearrangement joins TRBV6-5 to TRBJ1-5, with D unresolved. The CDR3 runs to 14 residues. The V gene lost 5 bases and the J gene lost 0 bases, with 8 bases spanning the gap. CDR1 and CDR2 (germline): MNHEY, SVGAGI. CDR3 protein: CASSQVTSNQPQHF. In DNA form, the CDR3 reads TGTGCCAGCAGTCAGGTCACTAGCAATCAGCCCCAGCATTTT.

This chain links TRBV3-1 (or the pseudogene TRBV3-2) with TRBJ2-7; 12 positions agree with TRBD2. Germline V lookup: CDR1 LGHDT, CDR2 YNNKEL (reference sequence). Trimming cost V 4 bases and J 3 bases; bases outside gene matches: 4. The CDR3 has 15 residues. This CDR3 is CASSRATSGSYEQYF. In nucleotides, the CDR3 is TGTGCCAGCAGCCGAGCGACTAGCGGGAGCTACGAGCAGTACTTC.

The rearrangement links TRBV18 to TRBJ1-2; D gene unclear. The CDR3 spans 15 residues. Between the trimmed V and J ends, which lost 3 bases and 6 bases, there was a span of 17 bases. Per germline, CDR1 KGHSH and CDR2 LQKENI. Here the CDR3 DNA reads TGTGCCAGCTCACCGGGCCAGGAGGGAAAAGATGGCTACACCTTC. It specifies CASSPGQEGKDGYTF.

This chain connects TRBV5-4 to TRBJ1-5; D is ambiguous. The CDR3 loop spans 13 amino acids. V was clipped by 4 bases and J by 8 bases, with 13 bases between them. In germline, CDR1 is SGHNT, CDR2 YYREEE (reference sequence). This CDR3 is CASSPDSTKPQHF. The CDR3 DNA follows: TGTGCCAGCAGCCCGGACTCGACAAAGCCCCAGCATTTT.

The rearrangement uses TRBV27 and TRBJ2-7; 12 bases line up with TRBD1. From germline, CDR1 is MNHEY and CDR2 SMNVEV (reference sequence). The CDR3 extends over 19 amino acids. Trimming removed 9 bases from V and 0 bases from J; junction bases left unmatched: 18. The CDR3 sequence is CASTSIRDRGRGTSYEQYF. The DNA of the CDR3 is TGTGCCAGTACATCGATCCGGGACAGGGGGCGCGGGACCTCCTACGAGCAGTACTTC.

This chain joins TRBV7-9 and TRBJ1-6, with D perhaps matching TRBD1 (5 bases). Germline V lookup: CDR1 SEHNR, CDR2 FQNEAQ (reference sequence). With 2 bases removed from V and 9 bases from J, the gap between germline ends came to 8 bases. The CDR3 covers 13 residues. CDR3 DNA sequence: TGTGCCAGCAGCTTATCGGGGGTTTCACCCCTCCACTTT. This translates into CASSLSGVSPLHF.

There are a few counts of this clone. The chain links TRBV9 to TRBJ2-2, with a tentative D call TRBD2 (6 bases). Germline V lookup: CDR1 SGDLS, CDR2 YYNGEE. V shed 0 bases and J shed 4 bases, with 10 bases lying between them. The CDR3 consists of 15 residues. This chain's CDR3 is CASSVEGEVTGELFF. The CDR3 bases are TGTGCCAGCAGCGTAGAAGGGGAGGTCACCGGGGAGCTGTTTTTT.

This clone was observed once. The chain couples TRBV27 to TRBJ2-7; 8 nucleotides line up with TRBD1. After removal of 6 bases from V and 7 bases from J, the junction contained 11 bases not matched to a gene. There are 14 residues in the CDR3. CDR1 is MNHEY, CDR2 SMNVEV, per germline (reference sequence). CDR3 nucleotide sequence: TGTGCCAGCAGAATCAGGGGGCCGATGGGGGAGCAGTACTTC. Translating it yields CASRIRGPMGEQYF.

The gene calls are TRBV4-3 and TRBJ2-7; the match to TRBD1 covers 9 bases. Unmatched junction bases numbered 6, after V lost 4 bases and J lost 5 bases. The CDR3 spans 14 residues. Germline V gene data show CDR1 as LGHNA and CDR2 as YSLEER. The CDR3 loop is CASSRGQGEDEQYF. The CDR3 DNA follows: TGCGCCAGCAGCCGGGGACAGGGTGAAGACGAGCAGTACTTC.

The chain joins TRBV7-8 to TRBJ2-7; 9 positions match TRBD2. The CDR3 covers 16 residues. The germline gives CDR1 SGHVS, CDR2 FQNEAQ. The V and J ends lost 5 bases and 2 bases, in that order; junction bases with no gene match: 10. CDR3 sequence reads: CASSPSSGGSPYEQYF. The CDR3 DNA is TGTGCCAGCAGCCCCTCAAGCGGGGGGTCTCCCTACGAGCAGTACTTC.

This chain uses TRBV30 with TRBJ2-7; D might be TRBD1 (5 bases). Germline-derived CDR1 and CDR2 are GTSNPN and SVGIG (reference sequence). V shed 2 bases and J shed 0 bases, with 14 bases lying between them. This CDR3 is 15 amino acids long. CDR3 DNA sequence: TGTGCCTGGAGTAAGGACCCAGGGAACTCCTACGAGCAGTACTTC. It encodes CAWSKDPGNSYEQYF.

The rearrangement joins TRBV3-1 (or the pseudogene TRBV3-2) to TRBJ1-1, with a tentative D call TRBD1 (6 bases). CDR3 length: 12 residues. Per germline, CDR1 LGHDT and CDR2 YNNKEL (reference sequence). Deletions cut 9 bases from V and 2 bases from J, with 10 bases between. CDR3 nucleotide sequence: TGTGCCAGTACGGGGGGCAACACTGAAGCTTTCTTT. This translates into CASTGGNTEAFF.

J is TRBJ1-2 and V is TRBV4-3; D perhaps matches TRBD1 (6 bases). Germline assignment: CDR1 LGHNA and CDR2 YSLEER. The CDR3 is 12 amino acids. Trimming left V 3 bases short and J 5 bases short, with 7 bases between. The CDR3 nucleotides read TGCGCCAGCAGCCAGCAGGGGTATGGCTACACCTTC. It encodes CASSQQGYGYTF.

The chain has TRBV7-3 and TRBJ1-6, with a tentative D call TRBD1 (5 bases). This CDR3 has 15 residues. Per germline, CDR1 SGHTA and CDR2 FQGTGA. Trimming pared 8 bases from V and 2 bases from J, leaving 13 bases between. The CDR3 sequence is CASEQGITYNSPLHF. In nucleotides, the CDR3 is TGTGCCAGCGAGCAGGGTATCACCTATAATTCACCCCTCCACTTT.

The V gene is TRBV10-3, the J gene TRBJ1-1; D is possibly TRBD1 (6 bases). The V end lost 9 bases, the J end lost 0 bases, and 8 bases lay between the germline ends. This CDR3 region has 12 residues. Germline-derived CDR1 and CDR2 are ENHRY and SYGVKD. CDR3 residues: CAISGVNTEAFF. The CDR3 DNA sequence: TGTGCCATATCAGGGGTGAACACTGAAGCTTTCTTT.

This clone has only one observation. The chain is built from TRBV11-2 and TRBJ2-5, with TRBD1 as a possible D gene (6 bases). The CDR3 runs 14 residues. The V gene's germline CDR1 is SGHAT and CDR2 FQNNGV. Between the trimmed V and J ends, which lost 2 bases and 4 bases, there was a span of 11 bases. The CDR3 here is CASSLTGTGETQYF. The CDR3, as DNA: TGTGCCAGCAGCTTAACAGGGACCGGAGAGACCCAGTACTTC.

The V gene is TRBV27, the J gene TRBJ1-5; D is possibly TRBD1 (6 bases). V was cut by 1 base and J by 4 bases, with 17 bases left in between. Germline CDR1 and CDR2: MNHEY and SMNVEV (reference sequence). The CDR3 contains 17 residues. In DNA form, the CDR3 reads TGTGCCAGCAGTTTATTTCAGGGAGGGGGTTCGAATCAGCCCCAGCATTTT. This sequence encodes CASSLFQGGGSNQPQHF.

V usage is TRBV11-2 and J usage is TRBJ2-1; the match to TRBD2 covers 12 bases. The junction had 14 bases not matched to a gene; V was cut back by 5 bases and J by 9 bases. CDR3 size: 17 residues. Looked up from germline, CDR1 is SGHAT and CDR2 is FQNNGV. The CDR3 region is CASSTISGTSGLAEQFF. The CDR3 DNA reads as TGTGCCAGCAGCACGATATCCGGGACTAGCGGGCTAGCTGAGCAGTTCTTC.

The chain couples TRBV3-1 (or the pseudogene TRBV3-2) to TRBJ1-1; D is possibly TRBD1 (5 bases). The CDR3 loop spans 14 amino acids. Trimming removed 1 base at V and 7 bases at J, with 13 bases between. Germline V lookup: CDR1 LGHDT, CDR2 YNNKEL (reference sequence). CDR3: CASSQVPAGGEAFF. The CDR3 bases are TGTGCCAGCAGCCAAGTCCCTGCGGGGGGTGAAGCTTTCTTT.

The chain joins TRBV11-2 to TRBJ1-4; 11 bases map to TRBD1. The CDR3 has 15 amino acids. Germline V gene data show CDR1 as SGHAT and CDR2 as FQNNGV. V lost 6 bases and J lost 8; bases outside the gene matches: 8. CDR3 in amino acids: CASSYGQGAGEKLFF. The CDR3 DNA reads TGTGCCAGCAGTTATGGACAGGGGGCAGGAGAAAAACTGTTTTTT.

The genes are TRBV7-7 and TRBJ2-1; 9 nucleotides line up with TRBD1. The CDR3 extends over 13 amino acids. J lost 7 bases, V lost 3 bases, and 1 base had no gene match. The germline gives CDR1 SSHAT, CDR2 FNYEAQ (reference sequence). The DNA for the CDR3 is TGTGCCAGCAGCTTGGGACAGGGTAATGAGCAGTTCTTC. The encoded protein is CASSLGQGNEQFF.